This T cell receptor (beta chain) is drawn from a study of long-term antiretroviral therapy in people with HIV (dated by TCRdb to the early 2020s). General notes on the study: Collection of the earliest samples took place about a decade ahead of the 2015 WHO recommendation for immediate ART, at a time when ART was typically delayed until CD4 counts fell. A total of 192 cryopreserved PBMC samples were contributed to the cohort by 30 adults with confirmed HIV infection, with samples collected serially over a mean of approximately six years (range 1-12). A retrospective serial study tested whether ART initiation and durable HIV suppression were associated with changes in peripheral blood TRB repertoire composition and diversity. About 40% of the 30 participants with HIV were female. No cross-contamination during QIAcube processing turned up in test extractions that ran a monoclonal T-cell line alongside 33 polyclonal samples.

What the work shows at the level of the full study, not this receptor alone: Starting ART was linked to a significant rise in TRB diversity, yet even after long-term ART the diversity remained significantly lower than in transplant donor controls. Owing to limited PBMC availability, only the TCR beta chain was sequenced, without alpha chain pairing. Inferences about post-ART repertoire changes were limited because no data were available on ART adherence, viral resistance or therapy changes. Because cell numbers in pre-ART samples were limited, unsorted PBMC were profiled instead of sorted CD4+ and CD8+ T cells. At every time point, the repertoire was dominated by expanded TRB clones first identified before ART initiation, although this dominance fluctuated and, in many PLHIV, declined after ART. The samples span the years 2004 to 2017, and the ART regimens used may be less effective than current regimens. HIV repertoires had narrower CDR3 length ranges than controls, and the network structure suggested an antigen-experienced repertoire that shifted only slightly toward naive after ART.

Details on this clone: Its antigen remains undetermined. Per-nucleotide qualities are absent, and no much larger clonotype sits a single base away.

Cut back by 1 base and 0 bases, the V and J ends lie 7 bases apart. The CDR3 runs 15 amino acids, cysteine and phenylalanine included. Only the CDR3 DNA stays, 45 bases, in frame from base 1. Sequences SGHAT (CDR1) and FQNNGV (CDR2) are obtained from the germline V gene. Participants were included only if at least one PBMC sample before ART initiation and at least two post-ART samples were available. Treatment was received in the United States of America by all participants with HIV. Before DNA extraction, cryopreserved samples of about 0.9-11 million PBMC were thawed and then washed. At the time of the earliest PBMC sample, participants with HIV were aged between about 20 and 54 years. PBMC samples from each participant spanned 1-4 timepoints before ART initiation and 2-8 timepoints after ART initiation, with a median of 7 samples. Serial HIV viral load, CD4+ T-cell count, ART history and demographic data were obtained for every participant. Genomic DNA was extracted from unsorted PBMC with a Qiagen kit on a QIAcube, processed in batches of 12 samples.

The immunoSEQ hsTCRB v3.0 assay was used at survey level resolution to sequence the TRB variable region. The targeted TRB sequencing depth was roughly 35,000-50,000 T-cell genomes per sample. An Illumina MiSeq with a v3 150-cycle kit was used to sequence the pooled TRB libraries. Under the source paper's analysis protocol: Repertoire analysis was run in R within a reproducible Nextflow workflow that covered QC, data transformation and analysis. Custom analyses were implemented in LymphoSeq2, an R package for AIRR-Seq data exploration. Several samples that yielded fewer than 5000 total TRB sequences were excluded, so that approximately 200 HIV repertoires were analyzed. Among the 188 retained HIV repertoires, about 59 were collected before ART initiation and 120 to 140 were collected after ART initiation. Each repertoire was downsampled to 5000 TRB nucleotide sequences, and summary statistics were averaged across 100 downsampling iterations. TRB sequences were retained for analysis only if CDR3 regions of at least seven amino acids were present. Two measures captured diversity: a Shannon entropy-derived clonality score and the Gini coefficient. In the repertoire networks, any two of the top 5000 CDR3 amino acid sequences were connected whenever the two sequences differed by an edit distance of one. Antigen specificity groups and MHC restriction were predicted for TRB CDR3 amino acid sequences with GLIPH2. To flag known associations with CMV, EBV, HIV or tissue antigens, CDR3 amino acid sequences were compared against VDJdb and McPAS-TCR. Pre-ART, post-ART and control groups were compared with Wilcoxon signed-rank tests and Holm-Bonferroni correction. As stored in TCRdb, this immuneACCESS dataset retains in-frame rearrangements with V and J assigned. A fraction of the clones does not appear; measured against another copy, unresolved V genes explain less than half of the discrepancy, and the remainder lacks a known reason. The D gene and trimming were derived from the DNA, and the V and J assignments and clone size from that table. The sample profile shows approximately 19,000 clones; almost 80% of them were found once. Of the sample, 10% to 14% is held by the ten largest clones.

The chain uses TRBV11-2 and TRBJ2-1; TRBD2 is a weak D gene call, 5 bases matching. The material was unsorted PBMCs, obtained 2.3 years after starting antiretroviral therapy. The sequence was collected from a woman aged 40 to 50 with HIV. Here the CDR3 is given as CASSLGGSSYNEQFF. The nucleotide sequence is TGTGCCAGCAGCTTAGGTGGGAGCTCCTACAATGAGCAGTTCTTC.